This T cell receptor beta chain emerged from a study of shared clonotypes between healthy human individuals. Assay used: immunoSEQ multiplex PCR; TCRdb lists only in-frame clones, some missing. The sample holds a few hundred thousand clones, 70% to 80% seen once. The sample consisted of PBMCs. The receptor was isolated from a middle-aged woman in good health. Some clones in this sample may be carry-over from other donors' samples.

Here the CDR3 reads CASQRGYQETQYF. DNA of the CDR3: TGTGCCTCCCAGCGGGGCTACCAAGAGACCCAGTACTTC. The chain carries TRBV9 and TRBJ2-5, with 7 positions matching TRBD2. In germline, CDR1 is SGDLS, CDR2 YYNGEE. V shed 10 bases and J 0 bases; nucleotides not matched to a gene: 6. The CDR3 contains 13 residues.